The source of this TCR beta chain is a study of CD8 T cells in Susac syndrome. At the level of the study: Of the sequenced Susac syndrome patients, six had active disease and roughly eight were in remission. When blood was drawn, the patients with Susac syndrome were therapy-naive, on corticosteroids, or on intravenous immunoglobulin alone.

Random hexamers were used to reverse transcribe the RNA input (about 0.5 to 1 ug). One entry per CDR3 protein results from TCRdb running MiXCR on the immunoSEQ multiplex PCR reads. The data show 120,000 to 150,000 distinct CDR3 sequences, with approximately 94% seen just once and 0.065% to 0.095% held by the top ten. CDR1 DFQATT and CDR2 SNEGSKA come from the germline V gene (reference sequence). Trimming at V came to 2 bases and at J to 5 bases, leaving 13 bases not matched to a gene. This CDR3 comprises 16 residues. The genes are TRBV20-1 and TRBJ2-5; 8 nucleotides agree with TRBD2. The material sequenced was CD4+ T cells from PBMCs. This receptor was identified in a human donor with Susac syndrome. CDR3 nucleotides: TGCAGTGCTAGAACCGGAGGAGGACTAGCTGTCGAGACCCAGTACTTC. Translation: CSARTGGGLAVETQYF.